This T cell receptor (beta chain) was sequenced during a study of T cell responses to AZD1222 COVID-19 vaccine. Study-level points and caveats: Repertoire collection took place solely once the T cell response had peaked. It was only six AZD1222 recipients who were seropositive at baseline. Elevations in Spike-specific TCR breadth and depth followed administration of two AZD1222 doses.

The CDR3 has 19 residues. V lost 2 bases to trimming and J lost 0 bases; unmatched junction nucleotides: 11. Germline CDR1 SGHVS, CDR2 FQNEAQ. Notes on this clone: The antigen is unknown.

Method: immunoSEQ multiplex PCR; TCRdb's copy keeps in-frame clones and lacks some. The sample has around 130,000 clones; over 90% are singletons. The receptor's source is an adult in good health. This sample comprised peripheral blood, obtained on day 0 of AZD1222 vaccination. V gene TRBV7-8 combines with J gene TRBJ2-7; 12 nucleotides align to TRBD2. The CDR3 region is CASSLTASGRAYSSYEQYF. The CDR3 DNA follows: TGTGCCAGCAGCTTAACGGCTAGCGGGAGGGCCTATAGCTCCTACGAGCAGTACTTC.